A selection of T cell receptor beta chains follows, all from one sample in a study of early T cells in non-severe SARS-CoV-2 infection. TCRdb independently ran MiXCR on the 5' RACE reads; one entry per CDR3 protein. The repertoire holds fewer than 85,000 distinct CDR3 sequences, around 12% seen once, with 1.3% in the top ten. Material: whole blood. Receptor source: an adult who was a healthcare worker with PCR-confirmed SARS-CoV-2 infection or an uninfected control (not recorded which). CDR3s leave out the opening cysteine and the closing phenylalanine or tryptophan.

J gene | V gene | CDR3 protein
TRBJ1-6 | TRBV20-1 | SARTGGDNSPLH
TRBJ1-1 | TRBV2 | ASSESGQGALAF
TRBJ2-5 | TRBV10-1 | ASSESRTGPGETQY
TRBJ2-7 | TRBV10-3 | AIRGLAQTESYEQY
TRBJ2-3 | TRBV29-1 | SVGSGARTDTQY
TRBJ2-2 | TRBV28 | ASTTGVNTGELF
TRBJ1-2 | TRBV12-5 | ASGPDSHGYT
TRBJ2-1 | TRBV28 | ASSPQGSSISEQF
TRBJ2-7 | TRBV3-1 | ASSPLQGREQY
TRBJ2-1 | TRBV2 | AGGLAGVYEQF